Below are 12 T cell receptor beta chains sequenced from a single sample in a study of control samples from healthy donors and cancer patients. Only in-frame clones appear in the TCRdb table, and some are missing; sequencing was by immunoSEQ multiplex PCR. The sample lists 210,000 or so clones; 91% were seen once. Sequencing used blood. Every receptor here comes from a young man in good health.

The chain links TRBV5-8 to TRBJ1-1; no reliable D call. V was cut by 0 bases and J by 0 bases, with 12 bases left in between. The CDR3 contains 16 residues. Germline CDR1 SGHTS, CDR2 YDEGEE. CDR3 sequence: CASSLGHGFMNTEAFF. The CDR3 DNA sequence: TGTGCCAGCAGCTTGGGCCACGGATTCATGAACACTGAAGCTTTCTTT.

This rearrangement joins TRBV6-2 or TRBV6-3 to TRBJ1-2; D call uncertain. The V gene's germline CDR1 is MNHEY and CDR2 SVGEGT. V dropped 6 bases and J dropped 4 bases, with 12 bases sitting between them. CDR3 length: 13 residues. CDR3 nucleotide sequence: TGTGCCAGCAGCTCAGCGTGGGGCTATGGCTACACCTTC. Protein sequence: CASSSAWGYGYTF.

The chain links TRBV10-2 to TRBJ2-1; D possibly uses TRBD1 or TRBD2 (6 bases each). Between the trimmed V and J ends, which lost 1 base and 2 bases, there was a span of 12 bases. CDR3 length: 16 residues. Germline CDR1 is WSHSY and CDR2 is SAAADI. The CDR3 region is CASSEWGAETYNEQFF. In nucleotides, the CDR3 is TGCGCCAGCAGTGAGTGGGGGGCAGAGACCTACAATGAGCAGTTCTTC.

This chain uses TRBV4-1 with TRBJ2-3; D ambiguous. The CDR3 runs 17 residues. The V end was cut by 0 bases, the J end by 4 bases, with 17 bases between. Germline CDR1 is MGHRA and CDR2 is YSYEKL. CDR3 in amino acids: CASSQDLNRIGADTQYF. Written as DNA, the CDR3 is TGCGCCAGCAGCCAAGATCTTAATAGGATTGGGGCAGATACGCAGTATTTT.

This chain joins TRBV5-1 and TRBJ1-2; 7 bases are shared with TRBD1. Germline CDR1 reads SGHRS; CDR2 reads YFSETQ. The ends lost 1 base at V and 4 bases at J; junction bases unmatched: 4. The CDR3 has 14 amino acids. CDR3 residues: CASSLTQGGYGYTF. The CDR3, as DNA: TGCGCCAGCAGCTTGACGCAGGGGGGCTATGGCTACACCTTC.

This chain uses TRBV11-3 with TRBJ2-3, with no clear D. Trimming stripped 2 bases from V and 0 bases from J, with 6 bases between. The CDR3 is 14 amino acids. Germline V gives CDR1 SGHNT, CDR2 YENEEA. The CDR3 nucleotides read TGTGCCAGCAGCTTAACCGGCAGCACAGATACGCAGTATTTT. It yields the protein CASSLTGSTDTQYF.

The chain recombines TRBV18 with TRBJ2-2; maybe TRBD1 (6 bases). The CDR3 extends over 16 amino acids. V lost 4 bases and J 1 base, leaving 13 bases between the germline ends. Germline V gives CDR1 KGHSH, CDR2 LQKENI. DNA of the CDR3: TGTGCCAGCTCACTACCTGGACAGTGGAACACCGGGGAGCTGTTTTTT. The encoded protein is CASSLPGQWNTGELFF.

The chain carries TRBV11-3 and TRBJ2-3, with D possibly TRBD2 on 7 matching bases. Germline assignment: CDR1 SGHNT and CDR2 YENEEA. Trimming took 5 bases from V and 0 from J, leaving 15 bases between them. The CDR3 totals 16 residues. Here the CDR3 reads CASSAGGTKSTDTQYF. For the CDR3, the DNA is TGTGCCAGCAGCGCCGGGGGGACAAAGAGCACAGATACGCAGTATTTT. Combining the CDR3 with reference TRBV11-3 and TRBJ2-3 gives the whole variable domain EAGVVQSPRYKIIEKKQPVAFWCNPISGHNTLYWYLQNLGQGPELLIRYENEEAVDDSQLPKDRFSAERLKGVDSTLKIQPAELGDSAVYLCASSAGGTKSTDTQYFGPGTRLTVL.

The chain recombines TRBV28 with TRBJ2-7; the match to TRBD2 covers 8 bases. Germline V gene sequence: CDR1 MDHEN, CDR2 SYDVKM. The V and J ends lost 6 bases and 0 bases, in that order; junction bases with no gene match: 4. The CDR3 totals 14 residues. In DNA form, the CDR3 reads TGTGCCAGCAGGTCCGGGGGGGCCTCCTACGAGCAGTACTTC. Residues: CASRSGGASYEQYF.

The chain uses TRBV27 and TRBJ1-1, with D possibly matching TRBD1 (5 bases). CDR1 MNHEY and CDR2 SMNVEV come from the germline V gene (reference sequence). The CDR3 runs to 16 residues. With 7 bases removed from V and 1 base from J, the gap between germline ends came to 19 bases. The CDR3 bases are TGTGCCAGCAACAAGATGGGACGAGTTCCGAACACTGAAGCTTTCTTT. Its translation is CASNKMGRVPNTEAFF.

The V and J genes are TRBV6-6 and TRBJ2-7, with unresolved D. Trimming removed 5 bases at V and 0 bases at J, with 8 bases between. Germline CDR1 reads MNHNY; CDR2 reads SVGAGI (reference sequence). The CDR3 contains 13 residues. CDR3 sequence: CASSRASSYEQYF. CDR3 bases: TGTGCCAGCAGTCGCGCGAGCTCCTACGAGCAGTACTTC.

For this clone: One junction end disagrees with the germline gene, perhaps due to a read error. In nucleotides, the CDR3 is TGTGGCAGTAGTATCCCGGGACAGGGGAATTCACCCCTCCACTTT. Protein product: CGSSIPGQGNSPLHF. The chain couples TRBV19 to TRBJ1-6, with 10 bases aligning to TRBD1. Germline V gene data show CDR1 as LNHDA and CDR2 as SQIVND (reference sequence). CDR3 length: 15 residues. The full variable domain, with the rest looked up from reference TRBV19 and TRBJ1-6, is DGGITQSPKYLFRKEGQNVTLSCEQNLNHDAMYWYRQDPGQGLRLIYYSQIVNDFQKGDIAEGYSVSREKKESFPLTVTSAQKNPTAFYLCGSSIPGQGNSPLHFGNGTRLTVT.